A selection of T cell receptor beta chains follows, all from one sample in a study of follicular helper T cells after annual influenza vaccination. Measured with immunoSEQ multiplex PCR; TCRdb has only the in-frame clones, and not every one. The repertoire holds around 9,600 clones, with about 82% as singletons. The specimen was CXCR5+ CD38- circulating T follicular helper cells from blood, collected on the day of influenza vaccination. The receptors were gathered from an adult who received the influenza vaccine. Both conserved end residues are part of each CDR3. Fields, in order: J gene, V gene, clone size, D gene, CDR3 DNA, CDR3 protein. D genes are given only for firm matches. Clone sizes are given selectively: once, few, many, or a class where the clone is expanded.

TRBJ1-2	TRBV6-1	NA	NA	TGTGCCAGCAGTTTTTCCCGCGCGGAGGGCTACACCTTC	CASSFSRAEGYTF
TRBJ2-2	TRBV11-2	NA	TRBD2	TGTGCCAGCAGCCTAGAACCTACTAGCGGGAGGTCCGGGGAGCTGTTTTTT	CASSLEPTSGRSGELFF
TRBJ1-5	TRBV5-1	NA	NA	TGCGCCAGCAGCTTGTTGTGGGACGGATGTTTTAAGACGGACCTCCGAGAACAGCCCCAGCATTTT	CASSLLWDGCFKTDLREQPQHF
TRBJ1-3	TRBV5-1	NA	NA	TGCGCCAGCAGCTTGCTTAGCGGCTCTGGAAACACCATATATTTT	CASSLLSGSGNTIYF
TRBJ2-1	TRBV5-4	once	NA	TGTGCCAGCAGCTTGAGTACGTCCAATGAGCAGTTCTTC	CASSLSTSNEQFF
TRBJ2-3	TRBV6-4	NA	NA	TGTGCCAGCAGTGTGGAGGAAAGCACAGATACGCAGTATTTT	CASSVEESTDTQYF
TRBJ1-3	TRBV28	NA	NA	TGTGCCAGCAACTCGCTTGGGGCAGCGGCCTCTGGAAACACCATATATTTT	CASNSLGAAASGNTIYF
TRBJ2-1	TRBV19	NA	TRBD2	TGTGCCAGTAGTATGGTAACCGGGACTAGCGGGAGGAATGAGCAGTTCTTC	CASSMVTGTSGRNEQFF
TRBJ1-3	TRBV12-5	NA	NA	TGTGCTAGTGGTTTGGTAGTAGCGGGGTCTGGAAACACCATATATTTT	CASGLVVAGSGNTIYF
TRBJ1-4	TRBV5-1	NA	TRBD1	TGCGCCAGCAGCTTTCAGGGGGCAACTAATGAAAAACTGTTTTTT	CASSFQGATNEKLFF
TRBJ2-7	TRBV19	NA	NA	TGTGCCAGTAGTATAGATCAGGGGAACAGGGCCAACGAGCAGTACTTC	CASSIDQGNRANEQYF
TRBJ1-2	TRBV5-6	NA	NA	TGTGCCAGCAGCTTATCGACGTCCTATGGCTACACCTTC	CASSLSTSYGYTF
TRBJ1-1	TRBV28	NA	NA	TGTGCCAGCAGTTTTTCGAGGGTTAAGGCTTTCTTT	CASSFSRVKAFF
TRBJ2-7	TRBV19	NA	TRBD1	TGTGCCAGTAGTATTGATGCTTTCGGACAGGGGGCGAGAGAGCAGTACTTC	CASSIDAFGQGAREQYF
TRBJ2-7	TRBV6-1	NA	NA	TGTGCCAGCAGAAGAGCTGACAGCTCCTACGAGCAGTACTTC	CASRRADSSYEQYF
TRBJ2-2	TRBV5-4	NA	TRBD2	TGTGCCAGCGCAAAGGGACTAGCGGGCTACACCGGGGAGCTGTTTTTT	CASAKGLAGYTGELFF
TRBJ2-7	TRBV19	NA	NA	TGTGCCAGTAGTAATACGTACGAGCAGTACTTC	CASSNTYEQYF
TRBJ2-1	TRBV28	NA	TRBD2	TGTGCCAGCAGTTTATCACCTCTAAGCGGGAGATCGGCGGGAGTAAAGGCCAATGAGCAGTTCTTC	CASSLSPLSGRSAGVKANEQFF
TRBJ2-1	TRBV27	once	TRBD1	TGTGCCAGCAGTTTTGCAGGGGGCCGGTACAATGAGCAGTTCTTC	CASSFAGGRYNEQFF
TRBJ2-1	TRBV2	NA	TRBD1	TGTGCCACCGCGAAAGGGGGCCTCTCTGATGAGCAGTTCTTC	CATAKGGLSDEQFF
TRBJ2-6	TRBV2	NA	TRBD2	TGTGCCAGCACCCCGGGGGGAGCTGGGGCCAACGTCCTGACTTTC	CASTPGGAGANVLTF
TRBJ1-1	TRBV7-9	once	TRBD1	TGTGCCAGCAGACAGGGGGCGGTTGAAGCTTTCTTT	CASRQGAVEAFF
TRBJ2-1	TRBV7-9	NA	TRBD1	TGTGCCAGCAGCTTATGGACAGGGTGGGGCAATGAGCAGTTCTTC	CASSLWTGWGNEQFF
TRBJ1-1	TRBV2	NA	TRBD1	TGTGCCAGCAAGGAACAGGGGGTGAGCACTGAAGCTTTCTTT	CASKEQGVSTEAFF
TRBJ1-5	TRBV6-5	NA	NA	TGTGCCAGCAGTTACGCGCCCGCGCAGCCCCAGCATTTT	CASSYAPAQPQHF
TRBJ1-4	TRBV29-1	NA	NA	TGCAGCCCCAGGGCGGGATTCTCTATGGGGGAGCACGAAAAACTGTTTTTT	CSPRAGFSMGEHEKLFF
TRBJ2-2	TRBV15	NA	NA	TGTGCCACCAGCAGAGATCGGTTCGGGGAGCTGTTTTTT	CATSRDRFGELFF
TRBJ1-1	TRBV28	NA	TRBD1	TGTGCCAGCAGTCTTTGGACAGGGGGGGGGACTGAAGCTTTCTTT	CASSLWTGGGTEAFF
TRBJ2-7	TRBV28	NA	NA	TGTGCCAGCCGGAGCCCCACCTACGAGCAGTACTTC	CASRSPTYEQYF
TRBJ2-7	TRBV4-1	NA	NA	TGCGCCAGCAGCCCCCGCGGCGGGATGTCCTACGAGCAGTACTTC	CASSPRGGMSYEQYF
TRBJ2-2	TRBV28	NA	NA	TGTGCCAGCAGCCCCCCCTCGGGAATGTGGACCGGGGAGCTGTTTTTT	CASSPPSGMWTGELFF
TRBJ1-5	TRBV19	NA	NA	TGTGCCAGTGAGACCAGGGGTAAACAGCCCCAGCATTTT	CASETRGKQPQHF
TRBJ2-3	TRBV29-1	NA	NA	TGCAGCGTTGATAGGGGGGCAGATACGCAGTATTTT	CSVDRGADTQYF
TRBJ2-2	TRBV10-3	NA	NA	TGTGCCATCCGGACTTCCGAGCTCGGGGAGCTGTTTTTT	CAIRTSELGELFF
TRBJ2-5	TRBV18	NA	NA	TGTGCCAGCTCACGTACAAACCAAGAGACCCAGTACTTC	CASSRTNQETQYF
TRBJ1-2	TRBV5-1	NA	TRBD1	TGCGCCAGCAGCTTGTTCGGACAGGAGGATGGCTACACCTTC	CASSLFGQEDGYTF
TRBJ1-1	TRBV2	NA	NA	TGTGCCAGCTCCGTAAGTACGGCTGAAGCTTTCTTT	CASSVSTAEAFF